This T cell receptor (beta chain) comes out of a study of blood T cell repertoires in COVID-19. On the study more broadly: Some COVID-19 samples were acute and others convalescent; all came from the United States, Italy and Spain.

This clone was counted between two and nine times. The authors' processing: By means of reference gene primer amplification, nucleated cell counts were estimated. TCRdb keeps only in-frame clones here, not all; method: immunoSEQ multiplex PCR. V, J and clone size were drawn from that table, and D and trimming were deduced from the DNA. The data show 500,000 to 600,000 clones, 70% to 90% seen once. The CDR3 has 12 amino acids. The germline gives CDR1 GTSNPN, CDR2 SVGIG (reference sequence). V was pared by 8 bases and J by 6 bases, with 11 bases between. Enrolment of Seattle patients took place during active infection, and they were followed longitudinally.

The genes are TRBV30 and TRBJ1-6; D is possibly TRBD1 (6 bases). This sequence was found in a woman aged 50 to 65 with COVID-19, enrolled during active disease. Sequencing was performed on peripheral blood. The CDR3 sequence: CAVDSFNSPLHF. For the CDR3, the DNA is TGTGCCGTGGACAGCTTTAATTCACCCCTCCACTTT.